These 15 T cell receptor beta chains share one sample of origin, sequenced in a study of CD8 T cells in Susac syndrome. An input of about 0.45 to 1 ug of RNA was subjected to reverse transcription using random hexamers. Each CDR3 protein gets one entry after TCRdb re-called the immunoSEQ multiplex PCR reads with MiXCR. The table shows under 150,000 distinct CDR3 sequences, with approximately 95% occurring only once. The sample taken for sequencing was CD4+ T cells from PBMCs. These receptors were collected from a human donor with Susac syndrome.

The chain employs TRBV9 and TRBJ2-3, with TRBD2 matching over 7 bases. V lost 0 bases to trimming and J lost 4 bases; unmatched junction nucleotides: 11. CDR3 size: 17 residues. CDR1 and CDR2 from the germline V gene are SGDLS and YYNGEE. Here the CDR3 reads CASSVGVSGTVPDTQYF. In DNA, the CDR3 is TGTGCCAGCAGCGTAGGAGTGAGCGGGACTGTGCCAGATACGCAGTATTTT.

V usage is TRBV29-1 and J usage is TRBJ2-5, with D perhaps matching TRBD1 (6 bases). V lost 2 bases and J lost 1, with 17 bases in between. CDR3 length: 16 amino acids. Germline V gives CDR1 SQVTM, CDR2 ANQGSEA. The CDR3 DNA sequence: TGCAGCGTTGAACGACCGGCAGGGGTCAGCCAAGAGACCCAGTACTTC. Protein sequence: CSVERPAGVSQETQYF.

This sequence joins TRBV24-1 and TRBJ2-7, with 10 bases identical to TRBD2. The CDR3 spans 14 residues. V was clipped by 3 bases and J by 9 bases; unmatched bases: 7. Per the germline V gene, CDR1 is KGHDR and CDR2 is SFDVKD. The CDR3 DNA is TGTGCCACCAGTGATCCGACTAGCGGGCCCTTGCAGTACTTC. Its protein is CATSDPTSGPLQYF.

This clonotype occurred a few times. V and J are TRBV20-1 and TRBJ1-1; D is unclear. This CDR3 has 11 residues. Trimming shortened V by 5 bases and J by 5 bases, and 9 bases separated the two germline ends. Germline V gene data show CDR1 as DFQATT and CDR2 as SNEGSKA (reference sequence). CDR3 protein: CSARPGTEAFF. As DNA, the CDR3 is TGCAGTGCTCGCCCAGGAACTGAAGCTTTCTTT.

The chain links TRBV7-9 to TRBJ1-4; unclear D gene. The CDR3 has 17 amino acids. The germline CDR1 and CDR2 sequences are SEHNR and FQNEAQ (reference sequence). The V end was cut by 5 bases, the J end by 4 bases, with 20 bases between. For the CDR3, the DNA is TGTGCCAGCAGCCCCGAAGGCCATCGTCGGAGTAATGAAAAACTGTTTTTT. Translated, it gives CASSPEGHRRSNEKLFF.

The chain has TRBV9 and TRBJ2-5; possibly TRBD2 for D (6 bases). V was shortened by 4 bases and J by 2 bases, with 18 bases between the two germline ends. The CDR3 consists of 16 residues. Germline lookup yields CDR1 SGDLS and CDR2 YYNGEE. The CDR3 coding sequence is TGTGCCAGCAGCCCGAGACCTCTCGCGGGACAAGAGACCCAGTACTTC. Its translation: CASSPRPLAGQETQYF.

V usage is TRBV20-1 and J usage is TRBJ1-5; D remains unclear. CDR1 and CDR2 (germline): DFQATT, SNEGSKA (reference sequence). V was clipped by 0 bases and J by 13 bases, with 10 bases between them. This CDR3 is 11 amino acids long. CDR3 sequence (DNA): TGCAGTGCTAGAGACGGACTGGGACAGCATTTT. Translated, it gives CSARDGLGQHF.

V is TRBV9 and J is TRBJ2-5; D uncertain. V was trimmed by 5 bases and J by 5 bases, leaving 13 bases between them. Germline V gene sequence: CDR1 SGDLS, CDR2 YYNGEE. CDR3 length: 13 residues. CDR3 nucleotide sequence: TGTGCCAGCAGTAATTTCCCTACGGAGACCCAGTACTTC. Its protein product is CASSNFPTETQYF.

The chain joins TRBV18 to TRBJ1-6; 7 bases match TRBD1. CDR1 KGHSH and CDR2 LQKENI come from the germline V gene. There are 14 residues in the CDR3. The V and J ends lost 3 bases and 8 bases, in that order; junction bases with no gene match: 4. As DNA, the CDR3 is TGTGCCAGCTCACCGGAACAGGGGTATTCACCCCTCCACTTT. Translating it yields CASSPEQGYSPLHF.

The gene calls are TRBV3-1 and TRBJ1-3; D ambiguous. The CDR3 spans 15 residues. The germline V gene encodes CDR1 LGHDT and CDR2 YNNKEL (reference sequence). Trimming removed 5 bases from V and 4 bases from J, with 15 bases in between. CDR3 coding DNA: TGTGCCAGCAGCTCAACCGGGATTCAAGGAAACACCATATATTTT. It codes for CASSSTGIQGNTIYF.

The chain carries TRBV7-9 and TRBJ2-1; D is unresolved. V was pared by 3 bases and J by 7 bases, with 13 bases between. The CDR3 spans 14 residues. Germline V gene data show CDR1 as SEHNR and CDR2 as FQNEAQ (reference sequence). Here the CDR3 DNA reads TGTGCCAGCAGCTTTGGTCAAGGCTCTAATGAGCAGTTCTTC. It is translated as CASSFGQGSNEQFF.

The chain is built from TRBV20-1 and TRBJ2-3, with unresolved D. CDR1 DFQATT and CDR2 SNEGSKA come from the germline V gene (reference sequence). The CDR3 contains 13 residues. Trimming cost V 1 base and J 0 bases, with 5 bases left between them. CDR3 in DNA: TGCAGTGCTAGAGGAGTTAGCACAGATACGCAGTATTTT. This sequence encodes CSARGVSTDTQYF.

V and J are TRBV9 and TRBJ2-1; 7 bases are a match to TRBD2. This CDR3 has 15 amino acids. The germline CDR1 and CDR2 sequences are SGDLS and YYNGEE. V lost 4 bases and J lost 5; bases outside the gene matches: 9. CDR3: CASSTRDYADNEQFF. For the CDR3, the DNA is TGTGCCAGCAGCACTCGGGACTACGCAGACAATGAGCAGTTCTTC.

The V call is TRBV6-5, the J call TRBJ1-1, with a possible D match to TRBD1 (5 bases). This CDR3 comprises 14 residues. CDR1 MNHEY and CDR2 SVGAGI come from the germline V gene. V lost 6 bases, J lost 2 bases, and 13 bases lay in between. In nucleotides, the CDR3 is TGTGCCAGCAGCCACGGGGGAATTAACACTGAAGCTTTCTTT. Translation: CASSHGGINTEAFF.

The genes are TRBV19 and TRBJ2-5; 8 nucleotides line up with TRBD1. Trimming at V came to 4 bases and at J to 4 bases, leaving 5 bases not matched to a gene. The CDR3 totals 14 residues. Germline lookup yields CDR1 LNHDA and CDR2 SQIVND (reference sequence). CDR3 DNA sequence: TGTGCCAGTAGTACGGACAGGGCGGCAGAGACCCAGTACTTC. Its translation: CASSTDRAAETQYF. The whole variable domain, filled in from reference TRBV19 and TRBJ2-5, reads DGGITQSPKYLFRKEGQNVTLSCEQNLNHDAMYWYRQDPGQGLRLIYYSQIVNDFQKGDIAEGYSVSREKKESFPLTVTSAQKNPTAFYLCASSTDRAAETQYFGPGTRLLVL.